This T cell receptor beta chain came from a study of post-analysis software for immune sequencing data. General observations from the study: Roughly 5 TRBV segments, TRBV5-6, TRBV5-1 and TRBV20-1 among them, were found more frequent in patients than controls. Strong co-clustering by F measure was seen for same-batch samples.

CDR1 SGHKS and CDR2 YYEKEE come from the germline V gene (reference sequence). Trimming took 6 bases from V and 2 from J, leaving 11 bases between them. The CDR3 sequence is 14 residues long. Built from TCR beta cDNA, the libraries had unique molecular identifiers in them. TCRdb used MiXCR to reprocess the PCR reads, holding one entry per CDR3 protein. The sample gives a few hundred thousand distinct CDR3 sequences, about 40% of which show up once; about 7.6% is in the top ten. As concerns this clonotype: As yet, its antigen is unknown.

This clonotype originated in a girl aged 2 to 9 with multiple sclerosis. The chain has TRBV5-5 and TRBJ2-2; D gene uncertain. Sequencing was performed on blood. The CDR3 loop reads CASNDNRNTGELFF. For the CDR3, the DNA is TGTGCCAGCAACGACAACCGTAACACCGGGGAGCTGTTTTTT.